These 11 T cell receptor beta chains were sequenced from one sample in a study of T cells after yellow fever vaccination. Using its own MiXCR run on the 5' RACE reads, TCRdb lists one record per CDR3 protein. The sample contains 150,000 to 200,000 distinct CDR3 sequences, approximately 6.2% of which appear only once. Sample: CD4+ T cells sorted from PBMCs, taken on the day of the first yellow fever vaccination. These receptors all come from a young man who received the YFV17D yellow fever vaccine.

This clonotype came up many times. This rearrangement joins TRBV18 to TRBJ1-1; D is undetermined. The V end was cut by 3 bases, the J end by 4 bases, with 15 bases between. The V gene's germline CDR1 is KGHSH and CDR2 LQKENI. The CDR3 has 15 amino acids. Written as DNA, the CDR3 is TGTGCCAGCTCACCCTCAGGAACCATGGGCACTGAAGCTTTCTTT. It translates to CASSPSGTMGTEAFF.

This clonotype was seen at least ten times. The rearrangement joins TRBV7-2 to TRBJ2-5; D perhaps matches TRBD2 (6 bases). Germline V lookup: CDR1 SGHTA, CDR2 FQGNSA. The CDR3 has 13 residues. Trimming took 3 bases from V and 4 from J, leaving 9 bases between them. The CDR3 DNA is TGTGCCAGCAGCTTCGGGGGTTCAGAGACCCAGTACTTC. Its protein is CASSFGGSETQYF. The variable domain in full, completed from reference TRBV7-2 and TRBJ2-5, reads GAGVSQSPSNKVTEKGKDVELRCDPISGHTALYWYRQSLGQGLEFLIYFQGNSAPDKSGLPSDRFSAERTGGSVSTLTIQRTQQEDSAVYLCASSFGGSETQYFGPGTRLLVL.

The V gene is TRBV27, the J gene TRBJ1-2; 7 nucleotides line up with TRBD1. The CDR3 covers 15 residues. Germline V gives CDR1 MNHEY, CDR2 SMNVEV (reference sequence). V was pared by 5 bases and J by 4 bases, with 10 bases of the junction left unmatched. This CDR3 is CASSTDRSRGYGYTF. DNA for the CDR3: TGTGCCAGCAGTACGGACAGGTCACGCGGCTATGGCTACACCTTC.

This chain uses TRBV5-4 with TRBJ2-5; either TRBD1 or TRBD2 may supply D (5 bases each). Germline-derived CDR1 and CDR2 are SGHNT and YYREEE (reference sequence). V was shortened by 2 bases and J by 3 bases, with 11 bases between the two germline ends. The CDR3 is 14 amino acids. CDR3 region: CASSLPGRKETQYF. CDR3 DNA sequence: TGTGCCAGCAGCTTACCGGGACGGAAAGAGACCCAGTACTTC.

This clonotype came up many times. V usage is TRBV7-2 and J usage is TRBJ2-7, with a weak D call TRBD1 (5 bases). Per germline, CDR1 SGHTA and CDR2 FQGNSA. The CDR3 is made up of 12 amino acids. V was cut by 4 bases and J by 6 bases, with 10 bases left in between. The CDR3 loop reads CASSSQGSEQYV. The CDR3 DNA follows: TGTGCCAGCAGCTCCCAGGGATCCGAGCAGTACGTC.

This clonotype was recorded many times. The chain has TRBV9 and TRBJ2-1, with 11 bases lining up with TRBD2. V trimming: 4 bases; J trimming: 9 bases; junction bases outside the gene matches: 6. Germline CDR1 is SGDLS and CDR2 is YYNGEE. The CDR3 loop spans 14 amino acids. The CDR3 reads CASSIGTSGSEQFF. Here the CDR3 DNA reads TGTGCCAGCAGCATCGGGACTAGCGGTTCTGAGCAGTTCTTC.

There are a few counts of this clonotype. The chain has TRBV4-2 and TRBJ2-3; 13 bases agree with TRBD2. Germline CDR1 and CDR2: LGHNA and YNFKEQ. This CDR3 region has 19 residues. Trimming at V came to 5 bases and at J to 1 base, leaving 12 bases not matched to a gene. As DNA, the CDR3 is TGTGCCAGCAGCGACAGACTAGCGGGGGGCTTGTGGGGCACAGATACGCAGTATTTT. As protein: CASSDRLAGGLWGTDTQYF.

This clonotype appeared a few times. V and J are TRBV6-2 or TRBV6-3 and TRBJ1-6, with D hard to call. Between the trimmed V and J ends, which lost 5 bases and 10 bases, there was a span of 12 bases. Germline CDR1 reads MNHEY; CDR2 reads SVGEGT. This CDR3 has 13 residues. CDR3 DNA sequence: TGTGCCAGCAGTCAACGGCCTCGATCACCCCTCCACTTT. This sequence encodes CASSQRPRSPLHF.

As regards this clonotype: It may be a read error: a sequence one base away is much more abundant. V usage is TRBV4-3 and J usage is TRBJ2-7; D is undetermined. Per germline, CDR1 LGHNA and CDR2 YSLEER. CDR3 length equals 15 residues. V lost 1 base and J 2 bases, leaving 12 bases between the germline ends. DNA of the CDR3: TGCGCCAGCAGCCAAGTTATTAGCTCCCCCTACGAGCAGTACTTC. Translating gives CASSQVISSPYEQYF.

In this sample, this clonotype turned up many times. This chain uses TRBV2 with TRBJ2-1, with D possibly matching TRBD1 (5 bases). This CDR3 region has 12 residues. CDR1 is SNHLY, CDR2 FYNNEI, per germline. The V gene lost 8 bases and the J gene lost 10 bases, with 15 bases spanning the gap. In nucleotides, the CDR3 is TGTGCCAGCGGGGCGGAGCGCAGCGAGCAGTTCTTC. This translates into CASGAERSEQFF.

V usage is TRBV5-4 and J usage is TRBJ2-2, with D possibly matching TRBD2 (5 bases). The germline CDR1 and CDR2 sequences are SGHNT and YYREEE (reference sequence). The V gene lost 0 bases and the J gene lost 5 bases, with 14 bases spanning the gap. There are 16 residues in the CDR3. The CDR3 nucleotides are TGTGCCAGCAGCTTGGGGACTCCTACTGGAACCGGGGAGCTGTTTTTT. It translates to CASSLGTPTGTGELFF.